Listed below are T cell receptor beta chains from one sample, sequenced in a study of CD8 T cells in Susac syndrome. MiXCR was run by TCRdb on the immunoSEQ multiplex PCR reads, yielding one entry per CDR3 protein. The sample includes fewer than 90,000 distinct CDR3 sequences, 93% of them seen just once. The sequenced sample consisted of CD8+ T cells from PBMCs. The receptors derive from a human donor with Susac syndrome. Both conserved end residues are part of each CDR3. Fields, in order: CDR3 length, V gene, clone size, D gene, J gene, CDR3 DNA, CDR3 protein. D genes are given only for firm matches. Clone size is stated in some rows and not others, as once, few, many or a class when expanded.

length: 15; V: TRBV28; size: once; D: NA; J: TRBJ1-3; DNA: TGTGCCAGCAGTTCGGTTGCGGTGGGTGTCGGCACCATATATTTT; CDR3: CASSSVAVGVGTIYF
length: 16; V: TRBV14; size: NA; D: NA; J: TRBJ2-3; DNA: TGTGCCAGCAGCCAAGGCGGCGGGCCTCGTGCGGATACGCAGTATTTT; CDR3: CASSQGGGPRADTQYF
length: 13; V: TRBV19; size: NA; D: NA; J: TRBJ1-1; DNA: TGTGCCAGTAGTATAAGTCCCGTTACTGAAGCTTTCTTT; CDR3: CASSISPVTEAFF
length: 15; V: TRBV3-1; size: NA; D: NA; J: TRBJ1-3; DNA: TGTGCCAGCAGCCAGGGACACGGAGATGGAAACACCATATATTTT; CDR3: CASSQGHGDGNTIYF
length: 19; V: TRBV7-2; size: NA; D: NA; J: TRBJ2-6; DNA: TGTGCCAGCAGCTTAGCGGTGGTTGGAGGACGCTCTGGGGCCAACGTCCTGACTTTC; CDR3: CASSLAVVGGRSGANVLTF
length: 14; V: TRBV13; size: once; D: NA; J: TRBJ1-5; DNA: TGTGCCAGCAGCAGCCGAGATAGCAATCAGCCCCAGCATTTT; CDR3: CASSSRDSNQPQHF
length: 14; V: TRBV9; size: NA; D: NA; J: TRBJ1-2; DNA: TGTGCCAGCAGCGCCACGGACAGTCCTTCGGGCTACACCTTC; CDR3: CASSATDSPSGYTF
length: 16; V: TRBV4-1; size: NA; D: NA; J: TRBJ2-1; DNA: TGCGCCAGCAGCCTACGGGTCCAGGGGAGATACAATGAGCAGTTCTTC; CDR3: CASSLRVQGRYNEQFF
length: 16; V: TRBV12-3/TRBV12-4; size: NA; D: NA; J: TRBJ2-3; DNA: TGTGCCAGCAGTTTAGGGGCAGGGTTGGATCCAGATACGCAGTATTTT; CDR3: CASSLGAGLDPDTQYF
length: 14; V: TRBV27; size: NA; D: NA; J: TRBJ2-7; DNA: TGTGCCAGCAGTCGGACGAAGTACCCCTACGGGCAGTACTTC; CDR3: CASSRTKYPYGQYF
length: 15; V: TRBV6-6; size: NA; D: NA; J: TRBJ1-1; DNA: TGTGCCAGCAGATTCCACTGGGGGGAGAACACTGAAGCTTTCTTT; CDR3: CASRFHWGENTEAFF
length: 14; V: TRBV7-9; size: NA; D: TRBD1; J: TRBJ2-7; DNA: TGTGCCAGCAGCTTGGACAGGGCCCCCTACGAGCAGTACTTC; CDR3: CASSLDRAPYEQYF
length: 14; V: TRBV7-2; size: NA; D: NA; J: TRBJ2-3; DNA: TGTGCCAGCAGCTTATGGGGCAGCACAGATACGCAGTATTTT; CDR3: CASSLWGSTDTQYF
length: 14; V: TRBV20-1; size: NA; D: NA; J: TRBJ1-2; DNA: TGCAGTGCTAGAGATCGGAAAGGGGGTCATGGCTACACCTTC; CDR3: CSARDRKGGHGYTF
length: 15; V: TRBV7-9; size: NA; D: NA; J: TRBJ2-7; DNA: TGTGCCAGCAGCGAAAATGCAGGGACACCCTACGAGCAGTACTTC; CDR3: CASSENAGTPYEQYF
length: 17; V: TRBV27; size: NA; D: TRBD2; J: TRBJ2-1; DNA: TGTGCCAGCAGTCTGTTCCGACTAGCGGACCCCCGGAATGAGCAGTTCTTC; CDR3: CASSLFRLADPRNEQFF
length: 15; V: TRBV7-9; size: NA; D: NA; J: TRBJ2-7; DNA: TGTGCCAGCAGCCCGGAGACCTGGAGCTCCTACGAGCAGTACTTC; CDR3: CASSPETWSSYEQYF
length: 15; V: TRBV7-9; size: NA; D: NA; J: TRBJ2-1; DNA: TGTGCCAGCAGCTTAGCGCAGATACGGTACAATGAGCAGTTCTTC; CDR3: CASSLAQIRYNEQFF
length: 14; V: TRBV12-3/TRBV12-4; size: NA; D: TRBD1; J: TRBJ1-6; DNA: TGTGCCAGCAGTTTCCGGGACAGAAATTCACCCCTCCACTTT; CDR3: CASSFRDRNSPLHF
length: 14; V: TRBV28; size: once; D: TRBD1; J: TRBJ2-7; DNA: TGTGCCAGCAGTTTGGACAGGGGGCCCTACGAGCAGTACTTC; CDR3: CASSLDRGPYEQYF
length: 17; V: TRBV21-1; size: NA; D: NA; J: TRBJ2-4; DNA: TGTGCCAGCACCGGGACTAGCTCTAGACTAGCCAAAAACATTCAGTACTTC; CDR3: CASTGTSSRLAKNIQYF
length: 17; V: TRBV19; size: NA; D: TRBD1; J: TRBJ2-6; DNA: TGTGCCAGTAGACCGGGGACAGGGACCACTGGGGCCAACGTCCTGACTTTC; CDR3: CASRPGTGTTGANVLTF
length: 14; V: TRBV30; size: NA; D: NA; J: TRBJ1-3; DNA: TGTGCCTGGAGTAGGTCCGGGACTGGAAACACCATATATTTT; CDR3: CAWSRSGTGNTIYF
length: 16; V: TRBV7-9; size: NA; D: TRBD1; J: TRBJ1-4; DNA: TGTGCCAGCAGCTTATTGGCAGGGGGGGATAATGAAAAACTGTTTTTT; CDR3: CASSLLAGGDNEKLFF
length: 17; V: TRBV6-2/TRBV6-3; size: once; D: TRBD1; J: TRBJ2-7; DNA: TGTGCCAGCAGTTACTTTACCGGGACAGCTAACACCTACGAGCAGTACTTC; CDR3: CASSYFTGTANTYEQYF
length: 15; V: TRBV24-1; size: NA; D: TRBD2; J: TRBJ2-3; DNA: TGTGCCACCAGCCCTAGCGGGAGCGAGACAGATACGCAGTATTTT; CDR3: CATSPSGSETDTQYF
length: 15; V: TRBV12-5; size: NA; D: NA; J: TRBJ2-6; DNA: TGTGCTAGTGGGTCAGGGGGGTCTGGGGCCAACGTCCTGACTTTC; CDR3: CASGSGGSGANVLTF
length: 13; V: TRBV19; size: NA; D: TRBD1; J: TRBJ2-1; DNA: TGTGCCAGTAGTAGGGACAGGAACAATGAGCAGTTCTTC; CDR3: CASSRDRNNEQFF
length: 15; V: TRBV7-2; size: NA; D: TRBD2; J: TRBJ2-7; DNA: TGTGCCAGCAGCGTAACTAGCGGGAGGAGGTACGAGCAGTACTTC; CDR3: CASSVTSGRRYEQYF
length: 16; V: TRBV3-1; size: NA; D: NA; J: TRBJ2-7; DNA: TGTGCCAGCAGCGACCGACGAATGGGACGGGACGTAATGCAGTACTTC; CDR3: CASSDRRMGRDVMQYF
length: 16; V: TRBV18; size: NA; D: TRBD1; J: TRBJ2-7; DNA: TGTGCCAGCTCACCACGGTCCCAGGGGGCCTCCTACGAGCAGTACTTC; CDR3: CASSPRSQGASYEQYF
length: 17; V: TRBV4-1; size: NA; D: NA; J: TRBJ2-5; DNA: TGCGCCAGCAGCCAAGAAAGGGATGGGGGAAATGTGGAGACCCAGTACTTC; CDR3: CASSQERDGGNVETQYF
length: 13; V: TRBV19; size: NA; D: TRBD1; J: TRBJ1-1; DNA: TGTGCCAGTAGAAACAGGGGGCGCGAGGAAGCTTTCTTT; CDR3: CASRNRGREEAFF
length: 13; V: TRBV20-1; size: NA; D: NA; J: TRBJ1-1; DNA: TGCAGTGCTCCCCGACAGATGAACACTGAAGCTTTCTTT; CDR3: CSAPRQMNTEAFF
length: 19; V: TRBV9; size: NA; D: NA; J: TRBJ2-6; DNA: TGTGCCAGCAGCGCATACCAGGGGGGCGGGGGATTTGGGGCCAACGTCCTGACTTTC; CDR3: CASSAYQGGGGFGANVLTF
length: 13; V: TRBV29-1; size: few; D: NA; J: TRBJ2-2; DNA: TGCAGCGTTGACAGGGTGAACACCGGGGAGCTGTTTTTT; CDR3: CSVDRVNTGELFF
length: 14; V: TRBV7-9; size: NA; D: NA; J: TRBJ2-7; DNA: TGTGCCAGCAGCTTAGACTCCCTTACCACGGGGCAGTACTTC; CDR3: CASSLDSLTTGQYF
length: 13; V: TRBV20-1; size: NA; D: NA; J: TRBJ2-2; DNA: TGCAGTGCTAGAGAAAGGGGCACCGGGGAGCTGTTTTTT; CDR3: CSARERGTGELFF
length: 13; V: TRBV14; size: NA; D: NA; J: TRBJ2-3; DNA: TGTGCCAGCAGTCGGGACAGCACAGATACGCAGTATTTT; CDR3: CASSRDSTDTQYF
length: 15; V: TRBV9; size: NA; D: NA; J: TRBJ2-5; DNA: TGTGCCAGCAGCGTAGGAACAGGACCTCGGGAGACCCAGTACTTC; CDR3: CASSVGTGPRETQYF
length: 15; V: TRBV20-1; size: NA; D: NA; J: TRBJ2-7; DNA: TGCAGTGCTTCCCTGGGCAGGGCGCTAGGCTACGAGCAGTACTTC; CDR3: CSASLGRALGYEQYF
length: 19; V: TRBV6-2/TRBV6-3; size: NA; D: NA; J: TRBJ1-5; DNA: TGTGCCAGCAGTCAAACCTCGAGGCTGAGGGGCAATAGCAATCAGCCCCAGCATTTT; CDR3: CASSQTSRLRGNSNQPQHF
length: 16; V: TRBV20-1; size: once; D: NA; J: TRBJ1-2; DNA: TGCAGTGCTAGAGATTCAGGGTGGTCGTCTAACTATGGCTACACCTTC; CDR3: CSARDSGWSSNYGYTF
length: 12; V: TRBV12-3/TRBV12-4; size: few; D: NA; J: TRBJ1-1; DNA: TGTGCCAGCAGTTCAGAGGGGACACCAGCTTTCTTT; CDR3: CASSSEGTPAFF
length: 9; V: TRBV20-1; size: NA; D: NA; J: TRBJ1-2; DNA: TGCAGTGTGATGTATGGCTACACCTTC; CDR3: CSVMYGYTF
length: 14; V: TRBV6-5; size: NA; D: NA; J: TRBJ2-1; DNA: TGTGCCAGCAGTTACGATGCAGAAAACAATGAGCAGTTCTTC; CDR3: CASSYDAENNEQFF